This T cell receptor (beta chain) was recovered during a study of T cells and copy number aberrations in small-cell lung cancer. Findings and caveats of the study: Compared with adjacent lung tissue, tumors had lower T-cell richness and clonality and non-significantly lower density.

Repertoires were generated with immunoSEQ multiplex PCR, while TCRdb's copy carries only in-frame clones and drops some. The profile shows more than 9,000 clones, 60% to 80% of them singletons. On this clone itself: The antigen remains unidentified.

Germline loops: CDR1 SEHNR, CDR2 FQNEAQ (reference sequence). The germline V and J ends were trimmed by 5 bases and 4 bases, with 19 bases remaining between them. This CDR3 contains 16 residues. All donors had upfront surgery, without preoperative chemotherapy or radiotherapy, and never received immunotherapy. The receptor was isolated from a man in his 60s with small cell lung cancer. The V and J genes are TRBV7-9 and TRBJ2-3; unclear D gene. Material: normal tissue next to the tumor. CDR3 sequence reads: CASSTSSTMGSDTQYF. The CDR3 nucleotides read TGTGCCAGCAGCACCTCTAGTACGATGGGATCAGATACGCAGTATTTT.